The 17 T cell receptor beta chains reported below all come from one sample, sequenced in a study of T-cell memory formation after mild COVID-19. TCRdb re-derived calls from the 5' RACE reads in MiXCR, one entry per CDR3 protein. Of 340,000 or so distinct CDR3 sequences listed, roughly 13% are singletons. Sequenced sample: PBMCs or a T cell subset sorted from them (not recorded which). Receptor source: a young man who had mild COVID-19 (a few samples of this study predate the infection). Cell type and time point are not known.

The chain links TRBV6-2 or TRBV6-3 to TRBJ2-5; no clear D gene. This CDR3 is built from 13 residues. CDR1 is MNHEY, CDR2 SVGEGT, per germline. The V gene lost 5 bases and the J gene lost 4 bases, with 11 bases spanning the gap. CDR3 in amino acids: CASSSQWGETQYF. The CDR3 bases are TGTGCCAGCAGTAGTCAGTGGGGAGAGACCCAGTACTTC.

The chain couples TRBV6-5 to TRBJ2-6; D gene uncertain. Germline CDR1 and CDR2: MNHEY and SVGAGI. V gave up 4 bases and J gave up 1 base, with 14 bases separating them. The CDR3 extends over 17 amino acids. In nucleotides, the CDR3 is TGTGCCAGCAGTTCCCGGTGGCGTAGTTCTGGGGCCAACGTCCTGACTTTC. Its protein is CASSSRWRSSGANVLTF.

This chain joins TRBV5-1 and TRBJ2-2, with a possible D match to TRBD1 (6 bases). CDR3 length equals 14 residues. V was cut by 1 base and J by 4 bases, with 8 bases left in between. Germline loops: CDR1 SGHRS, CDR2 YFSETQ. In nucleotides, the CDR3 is TGCGCCAGCAGCTTGAGCAGGGGCACCGGGGAGCTGTTTTTT. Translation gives CASSLSRGTGELFF.

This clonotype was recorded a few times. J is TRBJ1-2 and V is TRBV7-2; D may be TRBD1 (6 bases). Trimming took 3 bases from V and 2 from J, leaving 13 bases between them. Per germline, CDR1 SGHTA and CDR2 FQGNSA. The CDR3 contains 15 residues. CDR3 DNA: TGTGCCAGCAGCTTTCGAGACAGGATGAACTATGGCTACACCTTC. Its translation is CASSFRDRMNYGYTF.

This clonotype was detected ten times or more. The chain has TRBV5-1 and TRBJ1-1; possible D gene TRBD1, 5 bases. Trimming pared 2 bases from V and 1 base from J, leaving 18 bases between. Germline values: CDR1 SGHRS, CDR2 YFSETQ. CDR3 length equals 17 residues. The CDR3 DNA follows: TGCGCCAGCAGCTTACAACCGGGACGGACATCGAACACTGAAGCTTTCTTT. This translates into CASSLQPGRTSNTEAFF. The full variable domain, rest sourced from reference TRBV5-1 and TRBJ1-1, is KAGVTQTPRYLIKTRGQQVTLSCSPISGHRSVSWYQQTPGQGLQFLFEYFSETQRNKGNFPGRFSGRQFSNSRSEMNVSTLELGDSALYLCASSLQPGRTSNTEAFFGQGTRLTVV.

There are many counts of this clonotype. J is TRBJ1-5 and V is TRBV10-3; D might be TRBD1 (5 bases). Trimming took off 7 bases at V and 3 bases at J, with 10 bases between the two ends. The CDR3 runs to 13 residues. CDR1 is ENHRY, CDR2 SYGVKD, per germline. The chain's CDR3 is CAITRQLNQPQHF. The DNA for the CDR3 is TGTGCCATCACCAGACAGCTCAATCAGCCCCAGCATTTT.

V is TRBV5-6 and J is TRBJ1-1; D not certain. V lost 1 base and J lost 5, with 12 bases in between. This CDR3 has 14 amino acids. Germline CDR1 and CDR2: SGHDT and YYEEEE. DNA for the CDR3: TGTGCCAGCAGCTTGAGGTTGAGGGATACTGAAGCTTTCTTT. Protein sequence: CASSLRLRDTEAFF.

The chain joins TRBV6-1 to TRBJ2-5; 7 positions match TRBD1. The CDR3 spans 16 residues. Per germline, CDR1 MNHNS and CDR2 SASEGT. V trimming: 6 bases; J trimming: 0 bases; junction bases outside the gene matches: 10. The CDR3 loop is CASSPLQGEYQETQYF. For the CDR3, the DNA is TGTGCCAGCAGCCCCCTCCAGGGGGAGTACCAAGAGACCCAGTACTTC.

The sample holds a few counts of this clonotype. The CDR3 here is CASSVGVATF. CDR3 bases: TGTGCCAGCAGCGTAGGGGTGGCCACCTTC. The rearrangement joins TRBV5-5 to TRBJ1-2; tentatively, D is TRBD1 (5 bases). This CDR3 comprises 10 residues. Deletions cut 4 bases from V and 13 bases from J, with 11 bases between. The V gene's germline CDR1 is SGHKS and CDR2 YYEKEE (reference sequence).

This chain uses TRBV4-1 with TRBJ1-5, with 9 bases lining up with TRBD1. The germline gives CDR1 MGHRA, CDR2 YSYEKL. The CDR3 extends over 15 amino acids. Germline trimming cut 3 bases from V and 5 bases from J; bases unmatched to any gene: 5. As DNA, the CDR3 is TGCGCCAGCAGCCAGGGGGACAGGGTAGATCAGCCCCAGCATTTT. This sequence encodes CASSQGDRVDQPQHF.

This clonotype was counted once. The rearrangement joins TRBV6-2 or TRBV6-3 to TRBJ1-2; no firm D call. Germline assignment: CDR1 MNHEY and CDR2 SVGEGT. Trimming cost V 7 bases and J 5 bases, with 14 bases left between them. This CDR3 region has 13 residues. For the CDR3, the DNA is TGTGCCAGCAACCCCTCATATCGGTATGGCTACACCTTC. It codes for CASNPSYRYGYTF.

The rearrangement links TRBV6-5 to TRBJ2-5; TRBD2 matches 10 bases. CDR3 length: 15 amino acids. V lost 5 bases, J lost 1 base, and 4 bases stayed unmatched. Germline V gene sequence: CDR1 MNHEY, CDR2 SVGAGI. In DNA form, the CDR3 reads TGTGCCAGCAGTCGGACTAGCGGACGCCAAGAGACCCAGTACTTC. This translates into CASSRTSGRQETQYF.

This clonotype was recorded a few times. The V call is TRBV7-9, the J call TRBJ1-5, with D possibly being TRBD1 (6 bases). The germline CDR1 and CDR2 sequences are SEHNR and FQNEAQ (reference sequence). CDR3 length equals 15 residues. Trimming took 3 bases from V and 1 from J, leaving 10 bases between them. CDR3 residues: CASSLGDISNQPQHF. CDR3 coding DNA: TGTGCCAGCAGCTTGGGGGACATCAGCAATCAGCCCCAGCATTTT.

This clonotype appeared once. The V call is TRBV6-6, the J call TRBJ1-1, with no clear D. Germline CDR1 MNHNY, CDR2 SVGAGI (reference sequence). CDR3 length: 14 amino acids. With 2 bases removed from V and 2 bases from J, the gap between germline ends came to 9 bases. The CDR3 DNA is TGTGCCAGCAGTTACCCGGGCTCCAACACTGAAGCTTTCTTT. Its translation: CASSYPGSNTEAFF.

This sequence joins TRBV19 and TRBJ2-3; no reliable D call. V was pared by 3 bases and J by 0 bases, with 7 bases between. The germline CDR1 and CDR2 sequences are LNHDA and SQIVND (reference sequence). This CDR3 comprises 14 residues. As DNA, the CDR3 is TGTGCCAGTAGTATCGGCGTTAGCACAGATACGCAGTATTTT. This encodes CASSIGVSTDTQYF.

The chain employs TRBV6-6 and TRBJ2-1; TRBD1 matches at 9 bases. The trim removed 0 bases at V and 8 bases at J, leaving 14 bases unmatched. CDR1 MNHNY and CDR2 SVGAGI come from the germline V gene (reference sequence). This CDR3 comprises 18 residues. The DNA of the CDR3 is TGTGCCAGCAGTTACTCGAAATTTCGGGACAGGGTTTCGGATGAGCAGTTCTTC. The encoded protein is CASSYSKFRDRVSDEQFF.

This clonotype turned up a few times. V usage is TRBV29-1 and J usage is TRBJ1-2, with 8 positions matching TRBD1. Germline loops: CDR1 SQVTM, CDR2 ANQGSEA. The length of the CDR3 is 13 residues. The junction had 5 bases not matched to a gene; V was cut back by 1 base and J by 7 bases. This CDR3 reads CSVEGWTGTGYTF. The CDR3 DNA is TGCAGCGTTGAAGGCTGGACAGGGACTGGCTACACCTTC.